The rows below give T cell receptor beta chains drawn from one sample of a study of T cell responses to AZD1222 COVID-19 vaccine. The table came from immunoSEQ multiplex PCR; TCRdb's copy has only in-frame clones and leaves some out. The table lists roughly 120,000 clones, approximately 85% of them singletons, with roughly 9% in the top ten. The source material was peripheral blood, sampled on day 0 of AZD1222 vaccination. These receptors were obtained from an adult in good health. CDR3s include the opening cysteine and the closing phenylalanine or tryptophan.

TRBJ2-5,13,TRBV14,CASSQAPGETQYF
TRBJ1-4,15,TRBV9,CASSVRDRVNEKLFF
TRBJ2-1,21,TRBV7-3,CASSLLGTSGRAFSSYNEQFF
TRBJ2-7,15,TRBV30,CAWSVPEGGSYEQYF
TRBJ1-4,16,TRBV6-5,CASSSSPDRVNEKLFF
TRBJ2-5,12,TRBV7-6,CASSLNRETQYF
TRBJ2-1,15,TRBV11-1,CASNRRGAPSDEQFF
TRBJ2-5,14,TRBV9,CASSSRTSLETQYF
TRBJ1-4,15,TRBV3-1/TRBV3-2,CASSLRTGGNEKLFF
TRBJ1-4,12,TRBV25-1,CASSPGWEKLFF
TRBJ1-5,13,TRBV9,CASSVGEVGPQHF
TRBJ1-2,17,TRBV21-1,CASSGTLGARQVYGYTF
TRBJ1-3,16,TRBV2,CASSIPGPQPGNTIYF
TRBJ2-7,16,TRBV2,CASSFTGTAPSYEQYF
TRBJ2-2,11,TRBV13,CASSLTRELFF